This TCR beta chain appears in the sequencing data of a study of T cells in tuberculosis (dated by TCRdb to 2017 to 2018). Study-wide context: To characterize T cells specific for the mycobacterial lipid antigen glucose monomycolate (GMM), the study used CD1B tetramers together with high-throughput TCR immunosequencing.

The CDR3 sequence holds 13 residues, the cysteine and phenylalanine included. The sequence is cut down to CDR3 DNA, 39 bases in frame from base 1. Taken from the germline V gene (reference sequence), the CDR1 and CDR2 loops are LNHNV and YYDKDF. V is shortened by 5 bases, J by 5 bases, and the region joining them spans 13 bases. To note about this clone: Base qualities are not provided; no much larger clone lies one nucleotide away.

PBMC were thawed, rested overnight, stained with a GMM-loaded CD1B tetramer, a Live/Dead dye and anti-CD3, and then sorted on a FACS Aria II. The CD1B tetramers were loaded with C32 glucose monomycolate that had been purified from Rhodococcus equi. Before cryopreservation, the PBMC used for tetramer sorting had been depleted of CD14-expressing monocytes for a separate study. Around 100,000 tetramer-negative cells were sorted from each donor and analyzed alongside the tetramer-positive cells. Antigen-specific T cells were sorted from a few healthy South African adults using GMM-loaded CD1B tetramers. Because TCR-alpha and TCR-beta chains were sequenced unpaired, no chain pairing information was available. The immunoSEQ multiplex PCR assay was used to generate TCR libraries, with TCR-beta and/or TCR-alpha/delta assays applied to each sample. The amplified TCR libraries were sequenced using the Illumina high-throughput platform. The authors processed their data as follows. Clustering and dimensionality reduction relied on pairwise TCRdist distances among GMM-specific receptors from T cells that were either sorted ex vivo or expanded in vitro. Sequence motifs defined by gene usage and CDR3 content were checked for enrichment by comparing tetramer-positive and tetramer-negative populations. The table comes from immuneACCESS by way of TCRdb, which keeps in-frame sequences with V and J called. Part of the clones is missing from these tables; in studies checked, under half for an unresolved V gene and the rest for unknown reasons. V and J calls and clone size are given by that table; D and trimming were obtained from the DNA. For this sample the table gives approximately 100,000 clones, of which about nine tenths were detected only once. 1.9% of the sample belongs to the ten largest clones.

Summary of the overall study and its limitations: T cells that bind the CD1B-GMM tetramer with low affinity may not have been captured by the stringent sort gate.

Sequences were obtained from CD1b-GMM tetramer-negative cells sorted from PBMCs. Read against the paper, the sample's cell subset or site label means: T cells not binding CD1B-GMM tetramer, sorted from same donor. The sequence joins TRBV15 to TRBJ2-7; TRBD1 is possibly the D segment (5 matching bases). The receptor was isolated from an adult woman with latent tuberculosis. The DNA sequence is as follows: TGTGCCACCAGCGGCAGGGTAAGCGACGAGCAGTACTTC. This yields the protein CATSGRVSDEQYF.